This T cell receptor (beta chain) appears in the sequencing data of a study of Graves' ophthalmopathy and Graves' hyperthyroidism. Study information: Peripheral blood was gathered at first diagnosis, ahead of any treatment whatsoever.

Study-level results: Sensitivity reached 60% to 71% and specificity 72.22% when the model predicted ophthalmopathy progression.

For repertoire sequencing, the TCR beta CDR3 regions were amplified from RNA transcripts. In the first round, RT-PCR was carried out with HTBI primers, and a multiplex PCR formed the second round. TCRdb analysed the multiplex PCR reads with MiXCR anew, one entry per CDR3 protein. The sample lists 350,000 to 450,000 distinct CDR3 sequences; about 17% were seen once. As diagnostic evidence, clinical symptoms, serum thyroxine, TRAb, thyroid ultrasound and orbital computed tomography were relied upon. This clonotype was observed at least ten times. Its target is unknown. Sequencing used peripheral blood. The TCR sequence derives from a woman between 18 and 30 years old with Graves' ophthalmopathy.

CDR3 nucleotide sequence: TGCGCCAGCAGCGTGGGGTTCGCCAAAAACATTCAGTACTTC. Its protein product is CASSVGFAKNIQYF. The chain uses TRBV10-1 and TRBJ2-4; D is unclear. Germline CDR1 reads WNHNN; CDR2 reads SYGVQD (reference sequence). V lost 6 bases and J 1 base, leaving 10 bases between the germline ends. The CDR3 is made up of 14 amino acids.